A selection of T cell receptor beta chains follows, all from one sample in a study of OX40 agonist ivuxolimab in advanced cancers. Sequenced by immunoSEQ multiplex PCR; TCRdb stores in-frame clones only, minus some. Here the sample spans around 79,000 clones, 80% to 95% being singletons. The sequencing here drew on CD4+ or CD8+ T cells sorted from blood, taken in a trial of the OX40 agonist ivuxolimab. These TCRs come from an adult with an advanced solid tumor such as melanoma, head and neck, liver or kidney cancer. Both conserved end residues are part of each CDR3. Each record gives: V gene, J gene, CDR3 length, clone size, D gene, CDR3 DNA, CDR3 protein. The D gene is left open where the match is weak. Rows may omit the clone size; those that give it use once, few, many or a size class.

TRBV5-4	TRBJ1-2	15	once	NA	TGTGCCAGCAGCTTGGAGGACGGCTTAGGATCTGGCTACACCTTC	CASSLEDGLGSGYTF
TRBV11-2	TRBJ2-1	14	NA	TRBD2	TGTGCCAGCAGCCAACTAGCGGGGGGATATGAGCAGTTCTTC	CASSQLAGGYEQFF
TRBV5-1	TRBJ2-3	17	NA	NA	TGCGCCAGCAGCTTGTCCCTCGTGGGTTCCCTCACAGATACGCAGTATTTT	CASSLSLVGSLTDTQYF
TRBV7-6	TRBJ2-7	17	NA	TRBD2	TGTGCCAGCAGCCCTCCGGAGCGGGGGGCCCTCTCCTACGAGCAGTACTTC	CASSPPERGALSYEQYF
TRBV4-1	TRBJ2-5	15	NA	NA	TGCGCCAGCAGCCTCCTAGGGAGCGGGCAAGAGACCCAGTACTTC	CASSLLGSGQETQYF
TRBV6-6	TRBJ1-2	13	NA	NA	TGTGCCAGCAGCGTGGACATGAACTATGGCTACACCTTC	CASSVDMNYGYTF
TRBV19	TRBJ1-1	17	NA	TRBD1	TGTGCCAGTACATGGTCAGGACAGGGGGTGAGGGGCACTGAAGCTTTCTTT	CASTWSGQGVRGTEAFF
TRBV6-1	TRBJ1-1	14	NA	NA	TGTGCCAGCAGTGATGGTCAGGGCGGGGAGTGGGCTTTCTTT	CASSDGQGGEWAFF
TRBV7-2	TRBJ1-2	16	NA	TRBD1	TGTGCCAGCAGCTTAGAAGCTCGGACAGGGCCTAGGGGCTACACCTTC	CASSLEARTGPRGYTF
TRBV4-1	TRBJ2-3	15	NA	NA	TGCGCCAGCAGCCAAGAGATGAGGGACACAGATACGCAGTATTTT	CASSQEMRDTDTQYF
TRBV7-2	TRBJ1-5	15	NA	NA	TGTGCCAGCACCCCCAACGGTCAGGGCAATCAGCCCCAGCATTTT	CASTPNGQGNQPQHF
TRBV4-1	TRBJ1-2	14	large	NA	TGCGCCAGCAGCCAAGCAGGGGAGCACTATGGCTACACCTTC	CASSQAGEHYGYTF
TRBV9	TRBJ2-5	16	NA	TRBD2	TGTGCCAGCAGCCCCACTAGCGGGGGGCCGGAGGAGACCCAGTACTTC	CASSPTSGGPEETQYF
TRBV27	TRBJ2-1	13	medium-sized	NA	TGTGCCAGCAGTTTAAGCGTAAACAATGAGCAGTTCTTC	CASSLSVNNEQFF
TRBV2	TRBJ2-7	16	NA	TRBD2	TGTGCCAGCAGTGACGGACTAGCGGGGCCCACCTACGAGCAGTACTTC	CASSDGLAGPTYEQYF
TRBV6-4	TRBJ2-3	13	NA	TRBD2	TGTGCCAGCAGCGGGGGGGCCACAGATACGCAGTATTTT	CASSGGATDTQYF
TRBV30	TRBJ1-2	14	NA	TRBD1	TGTGCCTGGAGTGCCGGCAGGGGGGACTATGGCTACACCTTC	CAWSAGRGDYGYTF